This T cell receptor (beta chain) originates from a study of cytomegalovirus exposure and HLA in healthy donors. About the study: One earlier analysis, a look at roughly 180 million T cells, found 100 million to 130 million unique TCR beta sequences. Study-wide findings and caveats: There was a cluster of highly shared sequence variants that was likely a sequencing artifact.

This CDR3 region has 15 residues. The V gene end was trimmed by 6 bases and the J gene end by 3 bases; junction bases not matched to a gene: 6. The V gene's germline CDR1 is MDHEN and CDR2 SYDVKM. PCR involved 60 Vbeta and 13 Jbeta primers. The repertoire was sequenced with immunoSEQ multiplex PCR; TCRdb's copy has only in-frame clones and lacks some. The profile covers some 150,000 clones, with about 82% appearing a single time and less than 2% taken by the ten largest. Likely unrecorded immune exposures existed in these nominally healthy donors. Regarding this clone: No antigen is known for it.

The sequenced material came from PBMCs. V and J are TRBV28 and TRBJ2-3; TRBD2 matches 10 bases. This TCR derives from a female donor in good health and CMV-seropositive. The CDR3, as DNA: TGTGCCAGCAGCCCTAGCGGGAGTTTTACAGATACGCAGTATTTT. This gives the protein CASSPSGSFTDTQYF.